This T cell receptor (beta chain) was recorded in a study of technical replicates of blood from a few donors. The method was immunoSEQ multiplex PCR; TCRdb's version includes in-frame clones alone and lacks a portion of them. This sample has roughly 83,000 clones; approximately 92% occur once, and the top ten carry about 0.27%. In its sample, this clone was seen a few times. In germline, CDR1 is MGHRA, CDR2 YSYEKL. This CDR3 comprises 19 residues. With 0 bases removed from V and 1 base from J, the gap between germline ends came to 21 bases. This clonotype originated in a human donor in good health. Sequenced sample: T cells isolated from PBMCs. The chain has TRBV4-1 and TRBJ1-1; weak D call: TRBD1 (5 bases). This CDR3 is CASSQDDLAPRGWNTEAFF. CDR3 DNA sequence: TGCGCCAGCAGCCAAGACGATCTTGCTCCAAGGGGATGGAACACTGAAGCTTTCTTT.